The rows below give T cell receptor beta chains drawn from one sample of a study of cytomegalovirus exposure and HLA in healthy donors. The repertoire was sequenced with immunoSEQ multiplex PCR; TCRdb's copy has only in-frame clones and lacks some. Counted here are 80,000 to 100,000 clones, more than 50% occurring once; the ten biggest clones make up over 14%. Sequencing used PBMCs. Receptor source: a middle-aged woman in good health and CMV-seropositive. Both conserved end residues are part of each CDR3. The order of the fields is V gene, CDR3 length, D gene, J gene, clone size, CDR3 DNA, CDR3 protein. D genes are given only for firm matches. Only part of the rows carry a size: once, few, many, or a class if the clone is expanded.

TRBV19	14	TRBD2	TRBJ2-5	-	TGTGCCAGTAGTTGGACTAGCGGGCAAGAGACCCAGTACTTC	CASSWTSGQETQYF
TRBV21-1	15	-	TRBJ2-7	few	TGTGCCAGCAGCAGGTGGACTTCAAGCTCCTACGAGCAGTACTTC	CASSRWTSSSYEQYF
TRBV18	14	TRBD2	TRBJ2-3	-	TGTGCCAGCTCACGCACTAGCGAGGTCGATACGCAGTATTTT	CASSRTSEVDTQYF
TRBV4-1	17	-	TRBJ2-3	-	TGCGCCAGCAGCCAAGATCCCTCCCGGGGTTCCGGAGATACGCAGTATTTT	CASSQDPSRGSGDTQYF
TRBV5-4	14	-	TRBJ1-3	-	TGTGCCAGCAGCGGCGGGGCCGGTGGAAACACCATATATTTT	CASSGGAGGNTIYF
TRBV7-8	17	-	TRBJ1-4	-	TGTGCCAGCAGCTTAGGCCTAGGCTTCGCAACTAATGAAAAACTGTTTTTT	CASSLGLGFATNEKLFF
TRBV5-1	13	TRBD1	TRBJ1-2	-	TGCGCCAGCAGCTCGCAGGGGGCGGATGGCTACACCTTC	CASSSQGADGYTF
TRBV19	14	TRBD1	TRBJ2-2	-	TGTGCCAGTAGAACGACAGGGGACACCGGGGAGCTGTTTTTT	CASRTTGDTGELFF
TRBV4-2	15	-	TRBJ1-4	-	TGTGCCAGCAGCCAAGAATGGGGGGCTAATGAAAAACTGTTTTTT	CASSQEWGANEKLFF
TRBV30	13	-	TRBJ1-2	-	TGTGCCTGGAGTGCTACAGGGTTATATGGCTACACCTTC	CAWSATGLYGYTF
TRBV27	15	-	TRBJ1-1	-	TGTGCCAGCAGTACATCCGGCGGGGCAAACACTGAAGCTTTCTTT	CASSTSGGANTEAFF
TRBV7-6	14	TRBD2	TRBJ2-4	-	TGTGCCAGCAGCGGGCTAGCGGGGGCCAGCATTCAGTACTTC	CASSGLAGASIQYF
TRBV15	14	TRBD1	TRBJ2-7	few	TGTGCCACCAGCAGAGAAGGTACAGGGGACGAGCAGTACTTC	CATSREGTGDEQYF
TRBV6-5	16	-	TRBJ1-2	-	TGTGCCAGCAGTTACTCGAACAGGGCAGAGCGCTATGGCTACACCTTC	CASSYSNRAERYGYTF
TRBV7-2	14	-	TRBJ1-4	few	TGTGCCAGCAGCCCAATAGCAACTAATGAAAAACTGTTTTTT	CASSPIATNEKLFF
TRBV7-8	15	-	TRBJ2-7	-	TGTGCCAGCAGCTATCGGGAATTTTCTACCTACGAGCAGTACTTC	CASSYREFSTYEQYF
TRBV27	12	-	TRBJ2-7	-	TGTGCCAGCAGTAACAACAGGGTCGAGCAGTACTTC	CASSNNRVEQYF
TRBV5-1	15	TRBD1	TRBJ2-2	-	TGCGCCAGCAGCCCGGGACAGGGAAACACCGGGGAGCTGTTTTTT	CASSPGQGNTGELFF
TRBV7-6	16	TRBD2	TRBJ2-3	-	TGTGCCAGCAGCCCCAATCCGGGACTAGCGGGGGATACGCAGTATTTT	CASSPNPGLAGDTQYF
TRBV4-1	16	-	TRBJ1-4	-	TGCGCCAGCAGCCAAGCTACAGGGCTGCCTAATGAAAAACTGTTTTTT	CASSQATGLPNEKLFF
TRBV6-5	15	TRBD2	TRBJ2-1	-	TGTGCCAGCAGTTACTGGCGGGAGGGCCGAAATGAGCAGTTCTTC	CASSYWREGRNEQFF
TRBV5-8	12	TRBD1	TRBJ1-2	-	TGTGCCAGCAGCAGGACAGGGTATGGCTACACCTTC	CASSRTGYGYTF
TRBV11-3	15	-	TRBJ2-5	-	TGTGCCAGCAGCTTAGGTGGTCAGAATTGGGAGACCCAGTACTTC	CASSLGGQNWETQYF